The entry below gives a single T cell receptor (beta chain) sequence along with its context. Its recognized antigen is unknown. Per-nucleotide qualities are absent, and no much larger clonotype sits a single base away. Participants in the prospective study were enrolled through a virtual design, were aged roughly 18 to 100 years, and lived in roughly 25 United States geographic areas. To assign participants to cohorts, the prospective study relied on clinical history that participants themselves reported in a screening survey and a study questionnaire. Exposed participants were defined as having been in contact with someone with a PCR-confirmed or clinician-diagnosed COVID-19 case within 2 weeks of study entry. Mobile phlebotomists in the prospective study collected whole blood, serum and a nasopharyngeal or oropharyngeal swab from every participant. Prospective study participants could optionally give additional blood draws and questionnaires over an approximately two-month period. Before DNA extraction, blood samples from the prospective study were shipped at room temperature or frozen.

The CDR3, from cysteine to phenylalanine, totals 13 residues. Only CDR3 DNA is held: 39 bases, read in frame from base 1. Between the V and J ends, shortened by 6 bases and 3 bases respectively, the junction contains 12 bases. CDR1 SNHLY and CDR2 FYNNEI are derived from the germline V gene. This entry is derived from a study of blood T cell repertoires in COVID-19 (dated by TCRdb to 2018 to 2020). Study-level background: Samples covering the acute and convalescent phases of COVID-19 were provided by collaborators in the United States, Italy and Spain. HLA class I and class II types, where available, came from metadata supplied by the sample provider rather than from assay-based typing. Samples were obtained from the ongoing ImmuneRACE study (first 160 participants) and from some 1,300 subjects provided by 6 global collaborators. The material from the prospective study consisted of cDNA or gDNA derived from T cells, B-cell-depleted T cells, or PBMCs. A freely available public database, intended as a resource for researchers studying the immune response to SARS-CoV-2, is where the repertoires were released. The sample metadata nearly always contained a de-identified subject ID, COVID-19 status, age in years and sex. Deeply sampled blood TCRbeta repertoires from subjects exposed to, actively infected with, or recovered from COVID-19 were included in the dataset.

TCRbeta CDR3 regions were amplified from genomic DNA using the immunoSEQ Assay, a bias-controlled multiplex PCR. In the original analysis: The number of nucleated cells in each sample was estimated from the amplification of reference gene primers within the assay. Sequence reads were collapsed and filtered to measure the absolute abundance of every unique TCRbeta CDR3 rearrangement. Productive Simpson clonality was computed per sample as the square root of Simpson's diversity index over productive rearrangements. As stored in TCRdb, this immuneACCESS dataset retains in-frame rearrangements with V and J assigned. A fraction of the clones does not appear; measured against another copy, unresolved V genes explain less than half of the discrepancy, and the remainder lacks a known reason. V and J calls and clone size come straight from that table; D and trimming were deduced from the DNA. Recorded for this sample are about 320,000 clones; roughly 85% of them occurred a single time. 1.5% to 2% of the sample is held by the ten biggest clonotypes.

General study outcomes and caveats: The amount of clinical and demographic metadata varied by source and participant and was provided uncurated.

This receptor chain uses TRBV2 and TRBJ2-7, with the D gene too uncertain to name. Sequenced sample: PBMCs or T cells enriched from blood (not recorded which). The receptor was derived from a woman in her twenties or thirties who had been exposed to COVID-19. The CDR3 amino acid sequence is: CASRRMRNYEQYF. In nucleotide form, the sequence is TGTGCCAGCAGGCGCATGAGGAACTACGAGCAGTACTTC.